The clone carrying this TCR beta chain was detected many times. What it binds is not known. What was amplified from RNA transcripts were TCR beta CDR3 regions. First-round RT-PCR targeting the TCR CDR3 was performed with the HTBI primer set. Each CDR3 protein is one row after TCRdb ran MiXCR on the multiplex PCR reads. The repertoire holds fewer than 650,000 distinct CDR3 sequences, with roughly 15% as singletons. The germline V gene has CDR1 MNHEY and CDR2 SVGAGI. This CDR3 region has 17 residues. V was clipped by 2 bases and J by 3 bases; unmatched bases: 9. This entry belongs to a study of T cells in Graves' hyperthyroidism and ophthalmopathy. Study-level points and caveats: Appearing also in blood were most of the thyroid clonotypes expanded above 0.001.

This sample holds PBMCs from 9.5 to 10 ml fresh peripheral blood. The sequencing sample was made of blood. The sequence derives from a middle-aged woman with Graves' ophthalmopathy. This chain links TRBV6-5 with TRBJ2-2; TRBD2 agrees at 7 bases. The CDR3 DNA is TGTGCCAGCAGTTACATTCTAGCGGTCGCGGACACCGGGGAGCTGTTTTTT. Translating it yields CASSYILAVADTGELFF.